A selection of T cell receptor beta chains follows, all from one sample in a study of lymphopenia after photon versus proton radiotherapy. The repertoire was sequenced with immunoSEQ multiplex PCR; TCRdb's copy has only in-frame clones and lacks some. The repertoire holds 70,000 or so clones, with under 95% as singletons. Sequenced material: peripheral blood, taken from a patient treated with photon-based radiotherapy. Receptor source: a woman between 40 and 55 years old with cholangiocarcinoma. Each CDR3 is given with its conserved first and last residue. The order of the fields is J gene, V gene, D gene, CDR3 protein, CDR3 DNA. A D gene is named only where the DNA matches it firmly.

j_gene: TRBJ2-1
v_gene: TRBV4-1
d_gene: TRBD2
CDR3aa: CASSPLLGGTIYNEQFF
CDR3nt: TGCGCCAGCAGCCCCCTCCTGGGCGGGACTATCTACAATGAGCAGTTCTTC

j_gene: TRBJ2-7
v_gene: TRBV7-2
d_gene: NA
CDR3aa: CASSKDHYEQYF
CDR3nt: TGTGCCAGCAGCAAAGACCACTACGAGCAGTACTTC

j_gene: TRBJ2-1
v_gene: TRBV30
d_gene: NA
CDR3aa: CACSGIRYNEQFF
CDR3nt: TGTGCCTGCTCAGGAATCCGCTACAATGAGCAGTTCTTC

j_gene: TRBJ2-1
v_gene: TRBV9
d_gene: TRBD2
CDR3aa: CASSVSSPVGIGGRAQNEQFF
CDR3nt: TGTGCCAGCAGCGTATCGTCACCCGTAGGGATAGGCGGGAGGGCCCAGAATGAGCAGTTCTTC

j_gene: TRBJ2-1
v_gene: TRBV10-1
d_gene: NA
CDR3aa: CASSESRGPRLGEQFF
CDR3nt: TGCGCCAGCAGTGAAAGTCGCGGGCCCCGCCTAGGGGAGCAGTTCTTC

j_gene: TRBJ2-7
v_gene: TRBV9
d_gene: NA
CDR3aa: CASSGLGLGEQYF
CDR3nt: TGTGCCAGCAGCGGCCTGGGACTGGGCGAGCAGTACTTC

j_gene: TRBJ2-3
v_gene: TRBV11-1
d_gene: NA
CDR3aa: CASSLERDTQYF
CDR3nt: TGTGCCAGCAGCTTAGAAAGAGATACGCAGTATTTT

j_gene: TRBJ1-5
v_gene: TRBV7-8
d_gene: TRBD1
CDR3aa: CASMGEEGGTNQPQHF
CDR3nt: TGTGCCAGCATGGGGGAAGAAGGGGGCACTAATCAGCCCCAGCATTTT

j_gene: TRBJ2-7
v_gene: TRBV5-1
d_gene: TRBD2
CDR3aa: CASSPSGRAIYEQYF
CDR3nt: TGCGCCAGCAGCCCTAGCGGGAGAGCAATCTACGAGCAGTACTTC

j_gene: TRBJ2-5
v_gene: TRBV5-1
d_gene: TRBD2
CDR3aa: CASSLPGSGGPYQETQYF
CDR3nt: TGCGCCAGCAGCCTCCCGGGAAGCGGGGGGCCGTACCAAGAGACCCAGTACTTC

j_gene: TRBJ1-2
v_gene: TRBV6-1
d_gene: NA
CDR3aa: CASSEQGGPLGYGYTF
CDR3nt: TGTGCCAGCAGTGAACAAGGAGGACCACTAGGCTATGGCTACACCTTC

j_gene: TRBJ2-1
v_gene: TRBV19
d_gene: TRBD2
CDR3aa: CATRTPSGGREQFF
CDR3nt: TGTGCCACCCGAACACCTAGCGGGGGACGGGAGCAGTTCTTC

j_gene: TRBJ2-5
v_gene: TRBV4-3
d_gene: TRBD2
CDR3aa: CASSQVGTSGRSPETQYF
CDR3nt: TGCGCCAGCAGCCAAGTCGGGACTAGCGGGCGAAGTCCAGAGACCCAGTACTTC